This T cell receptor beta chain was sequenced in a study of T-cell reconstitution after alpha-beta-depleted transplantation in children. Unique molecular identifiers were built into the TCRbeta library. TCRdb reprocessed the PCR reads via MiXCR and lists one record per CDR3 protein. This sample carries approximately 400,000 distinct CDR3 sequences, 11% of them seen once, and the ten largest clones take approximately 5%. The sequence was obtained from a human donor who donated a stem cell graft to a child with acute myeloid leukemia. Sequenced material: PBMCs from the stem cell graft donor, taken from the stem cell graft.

CDR3 sequence (DNA): TGCAGTGCTTCCCGTGTCCCGCCCAATGAGCAGTTCTTC. Amino acids: CSASRVPPNEQFF. This chain connects TRBV20-1 to TRBJ2-1; unclear D gene. CDR3 length equals 13 residues. The germline CDR1 and CDR2 sequences are DFQATT and SNEGSKA (reference sequence). V was pared by 5 bases and J by 6 bases, with 14 bases between.